Here is one T cell receptor (beta chain) with its context. The sample comes from a study of shared clonotypes between healthy human individuals. Every subset's genomic DNA went evenly onto several immunoSEQ plates. Profiling relied on immunoSEQ multiplex PCR, and the TCRdb table lists in-frame clones only, not all of them. The sample comprises some 2,000,000 clones, approximately 95% of which are singletons, and approximately 0.13% rests with the top ten. The clonotype comes from a man between 18 and 29 years old in good health. Sequencing used naive CD4+ T cells sorted from blood. Sample subset: CD45RA+ positively selected.

In nucleotides, the CDR3 is TGCGCCAGCAGCCCCGGGACCTCAGGGGTCGCTGAAGCTTTCTTT. Translated, it gives CASSPGTSGVAEAFF. This rearrangement joins TRBV5-1 to TRBJ1-1; D is possibly TRBD1 (6 bases). The V gene's germline CDR1 is SGHRS and CDR2 YFSETQ. The CDR3 covers 15 residues. The ends were cut back, 4 bases at V and 6 bases at J, with 19 bases in the middle.